This entry describes one TCR beta chain. No cognate antigen has been identified for it. The CDR3 does not close with the conserved phenylalanine or tryptophan, likely indicating a read error. It is unclear where the CDR3 begins or ends on the DNA, so no DNA is shown, and the CDR3 is as TCRdb lists it. Taken from the germline V gene (reference sequence), the CDR1 and CDR2 loops are SEHNR and FQNEAQ. The CDR3 is 12 amino acids in total, end residues counted. The data belong to a study of cytomegalovirus exposure and HLA in healthy donors (dated by TCRdb to 2017 to 2019). Regarding the complete study: According to a later analysis, the roughly 130 validation repertoires were produced on the same platform as the approximately 610 repertoires of the first cohort. The aim of the study was to test whether cataloging public T cell receptors could identify signatures of past pathogen exposure. A separate validation cohort of 100 to 150 different subjects was used in addition to the roughly 700-subject first cohort. High-throughput TCR immunosequencing, statistical association of individual TCRs with disease status, and machine learning were combined to predict cytomegalovirus infection status. What the research found in general, with its limitations: The study gave a list of roughly 150 TCR beta chains associated with cytomegalovirus. Cytomegalovirus status was reported to be diagnosed by the classifier with high specificity and sensitivity in both the original and validation cohorts. While some public TCRs were present in many individuals, most TCR sequences turned up only very rarely across donors. The validation cohort had no HLA typing available for a later analysis, so co-occurrence within that cohort was assessed over all 120 or so repertoires. Three of the identified cytomegalovirus-associated TCR beta chains were confirmed in vitro to be specific for cytomegalovirus antigens. It was suggested by the authors that the approach could potentially be generalized to other disease states and immunological phenotypes. Of the cluster scores, approximately 95% were above 0 in a later analysis, which found that TCRs clustered in the first cohort also tended to co-occur in the 120 or so validation repertoires.

Separate from the approximately 700-subject first cohort, the validation cohort of 90 to 150 subjects was the group to which the donors belonged. The library was produced with the immunoSEQ multiplex PCR assay. The authors' analysis ran thus. A statistical classification framework was built for diagnosing cytomegalovirus status from the catalog of TCR beta chain sequences. In TCRdb, the immuneACCESS table is reduced to in-frame sequences with V and J assigned. These tables do not hold every clone; where another copy was compared, an unresolved V gene accounts for under half, and the others remain unexplained. The DNA was the basis for D and trimming; V, J and clone size are from that table. The sample records 150,000 to 200,000 clones, roughly nine tenths of which are singletons. The biggest ten clones account for more than 2.5% of the sample.

The sequencing sample was made of PBMCs. The receptor's source is a young woman in good health and CMV-seropositive. The chain is encoded by TRBV7-9 joined to TRBJ2-2; the table names TRBD1, a call not compared with the DNA. The CDR3 region: CASSLSGTGSGI.